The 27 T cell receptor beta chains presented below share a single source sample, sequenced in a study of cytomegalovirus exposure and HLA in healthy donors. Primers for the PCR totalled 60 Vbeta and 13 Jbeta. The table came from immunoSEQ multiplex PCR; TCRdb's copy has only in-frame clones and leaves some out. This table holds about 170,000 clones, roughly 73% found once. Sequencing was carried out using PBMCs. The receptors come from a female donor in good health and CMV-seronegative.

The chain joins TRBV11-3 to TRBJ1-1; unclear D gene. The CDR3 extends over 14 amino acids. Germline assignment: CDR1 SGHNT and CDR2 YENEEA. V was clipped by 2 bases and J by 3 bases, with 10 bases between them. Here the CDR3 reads CASSLQASDTEAFF. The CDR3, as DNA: TGTGCCAGCAGCTTACAGGCTTCTGACACTGAAGCTTTCTTT.

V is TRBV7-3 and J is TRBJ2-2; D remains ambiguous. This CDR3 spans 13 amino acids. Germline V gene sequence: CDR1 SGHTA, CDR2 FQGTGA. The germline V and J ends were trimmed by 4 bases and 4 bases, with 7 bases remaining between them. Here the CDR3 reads CASSSRATGELFF. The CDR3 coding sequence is TGTGCCAGCAGCTCCCGAGCCACCGGGGAGCTGTTTTTT.

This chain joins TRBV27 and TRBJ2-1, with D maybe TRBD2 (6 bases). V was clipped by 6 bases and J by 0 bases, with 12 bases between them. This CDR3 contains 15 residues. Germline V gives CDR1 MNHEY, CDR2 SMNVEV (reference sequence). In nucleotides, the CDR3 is TGTGCCAGCAGCCCAGCGGGTAGCTCCTACAATGAGCAGTTCTTC. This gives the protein CASSPAGSSYNEQFF.

The CDR3 region has the DNA TGTGCCAGTAGTACACCTGACAGGAGCCAAGAGACCCAGTACTTC. Residues: CASSTPDRSQETQYF. The gene calls are TRBV19 and TRBJ2-5, with D possibly TRBD1 on 6 matching bases. V lost 4 bases to trimming and J lost 1 base, with 13 bases between them. The germline V gene encodes CDR1 LNHDA and CDR2 SQIVND (reference sequence). The CDR3 extends over 15 amino acids. The whole variable domain, remainder taken from reference TRBV19 and TRBJ2-5, is DGGITQSPKYLFRKEGQNVTLSCEQNLNHDAMYWYRQDPGQGLRLIYYSQIVNDFQKGDIAEGYSVSREKKESFPLTVTSAQKNPTAFYLCASSTPDRSQETQYFGPGTRLLVL.

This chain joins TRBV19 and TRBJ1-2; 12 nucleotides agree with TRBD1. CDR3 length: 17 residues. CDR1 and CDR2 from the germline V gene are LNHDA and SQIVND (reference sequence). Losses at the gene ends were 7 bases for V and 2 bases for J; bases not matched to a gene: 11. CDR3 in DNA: TGTGCCAGTACCCCGAAGGGACAGGGGGCGCGGAACTATGGCTACACCTTC. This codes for CASTPKGQGARNYGYTF.

CDR3 sequence (DNA): TGTGCCAGCAGCTTAGAATGGGGGGGGCATGAAAAACTGTTTTTT. It specifies CASSLEWGGHEKLFF. The gene calls are TRBV7-2 and TRBJ1-4, with D maybe TRBD1 (6 bases). V was trimmed by 1 base and J by 6 bases, leaving 12 bases between them. This CDR3 comprises 15 residues. Germline CDR1 reads SGHTA; CDR2 reads FQGNSA.

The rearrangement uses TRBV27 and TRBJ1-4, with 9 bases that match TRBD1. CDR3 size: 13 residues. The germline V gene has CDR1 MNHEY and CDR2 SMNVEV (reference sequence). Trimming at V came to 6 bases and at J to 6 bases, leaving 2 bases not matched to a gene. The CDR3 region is CASRGTGYEKLFF. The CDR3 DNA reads TGTGCCAGCAGGGGGACAGGGTATGAAAAACTGTTTTTT.

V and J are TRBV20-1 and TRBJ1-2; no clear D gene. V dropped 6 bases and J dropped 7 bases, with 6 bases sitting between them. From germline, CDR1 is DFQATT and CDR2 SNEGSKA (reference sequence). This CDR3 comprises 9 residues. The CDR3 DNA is TGCAGTGCATATCCTGGCTACACCTTC. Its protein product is CSAYPGYTF.

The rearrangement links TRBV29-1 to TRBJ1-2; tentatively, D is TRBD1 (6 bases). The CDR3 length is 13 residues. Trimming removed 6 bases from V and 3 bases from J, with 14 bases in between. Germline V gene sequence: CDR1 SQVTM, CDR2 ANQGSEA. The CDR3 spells CSVRGGGDYGYTF. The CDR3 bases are TGCAGCGTACGAGGGGGAGGGGACTATGGCTACACCTTC.

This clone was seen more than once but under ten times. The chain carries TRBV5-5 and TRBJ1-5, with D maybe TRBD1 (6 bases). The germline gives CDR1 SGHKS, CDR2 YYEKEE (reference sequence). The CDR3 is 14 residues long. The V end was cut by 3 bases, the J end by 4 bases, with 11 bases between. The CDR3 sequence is CASSWGDRNQPQHF. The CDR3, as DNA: TGTGCCAGCAGCTGGGGAGACAGGAATCAGCCCCAGCATTTT.

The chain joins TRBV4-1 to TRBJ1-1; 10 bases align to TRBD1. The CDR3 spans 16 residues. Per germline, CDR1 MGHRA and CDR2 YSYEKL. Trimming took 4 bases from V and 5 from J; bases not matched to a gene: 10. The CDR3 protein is CASSPRQGAVETEAFF. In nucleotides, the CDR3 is TGCGCCAGCAGCCCCCGACAGGGGGCGGTTGAGACTGAAGCTTTCTTT.

The CDR3 region is CASSLTGMTEAFF. The DNA of the CDR3 is TGTGCCAGCAGCTTGACAGGGATGACTGAAGCTTTCTTT. The V and J genes are TRBV7-3 and TRBJ1-1; 7 nucleotides align to TRBD1. The CDR3 length is 13 residues. V shed 3 bases and J 5 bases; nucleotides not matched to a gene: 3. CDR1 SGHTA and CDR2 FQGTGA come from the germline V gene.

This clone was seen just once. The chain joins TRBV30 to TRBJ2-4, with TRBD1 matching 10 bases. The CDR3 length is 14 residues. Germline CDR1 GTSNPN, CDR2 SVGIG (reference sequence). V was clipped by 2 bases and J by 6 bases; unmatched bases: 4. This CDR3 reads CAWSLWTGGNIQYF. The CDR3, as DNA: TGTGCCTGGAGTTTGTGGACAGGGGGAAACATTCAGTACTTC.

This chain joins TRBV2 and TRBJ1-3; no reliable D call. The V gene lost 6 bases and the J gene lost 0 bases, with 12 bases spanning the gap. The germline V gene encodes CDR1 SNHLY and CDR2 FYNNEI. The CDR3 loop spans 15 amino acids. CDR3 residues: CASSPQSSSGNTIYF. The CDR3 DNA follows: TGTGCCAGCAGCCCACAGAGCAGCTCTGGAAACACCATATATTTT.

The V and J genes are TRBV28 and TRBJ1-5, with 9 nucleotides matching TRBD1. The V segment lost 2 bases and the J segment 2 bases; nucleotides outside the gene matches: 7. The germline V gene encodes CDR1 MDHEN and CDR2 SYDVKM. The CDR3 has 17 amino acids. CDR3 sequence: CASSLGPTGGGNQPQHF. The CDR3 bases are TGTGCCAGCAGTTTAGGGCCCACAGGGGGCGGCAATCAGCCCCAGCATTTT. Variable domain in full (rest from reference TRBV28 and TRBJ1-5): DVKVTQSSRYLVKRTGEKVFLECVQDMDHENMFWYRQDPGLGLRLIYFSYDVKMKEKGDIPEGYSVSREKKERFSLILESASTNQTSMYLCASSLGPTGGGNQPQHFGDGTRLSIL.

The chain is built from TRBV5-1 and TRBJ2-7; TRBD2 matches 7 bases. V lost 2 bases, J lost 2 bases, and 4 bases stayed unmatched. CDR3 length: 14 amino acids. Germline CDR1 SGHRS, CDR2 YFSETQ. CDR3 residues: CASSFAGATYEQYF. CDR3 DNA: TGCGCCAGCAGCTTCGCGGGAGCTACCTACGAGCAGTACTTC.

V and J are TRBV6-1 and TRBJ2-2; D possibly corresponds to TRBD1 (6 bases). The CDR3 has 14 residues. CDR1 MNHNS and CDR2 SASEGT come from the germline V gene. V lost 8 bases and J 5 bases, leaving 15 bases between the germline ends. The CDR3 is CASWGRGSTGELFF. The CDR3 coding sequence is TGTGCCAGCTGGGGCAGGGGTTCGACCGGGGAGCTGTTTTTT.

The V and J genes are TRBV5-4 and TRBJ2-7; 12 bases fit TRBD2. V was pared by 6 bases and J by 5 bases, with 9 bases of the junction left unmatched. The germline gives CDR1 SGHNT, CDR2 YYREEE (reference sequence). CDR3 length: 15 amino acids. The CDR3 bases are TGTGCCAGCACCCTACTAGCGGGAGGACGCCACGAGCAGTACTTC. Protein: CASTLLAGGRHEQYF.

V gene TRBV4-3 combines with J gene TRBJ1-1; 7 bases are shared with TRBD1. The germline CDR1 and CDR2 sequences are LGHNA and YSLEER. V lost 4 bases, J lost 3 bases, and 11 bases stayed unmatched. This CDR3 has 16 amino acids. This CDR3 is CASSPTGTAVDTEAFF. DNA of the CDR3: TGCGCCAGCAGCCCAACCGGGACAGCGGTAGACACTGAAGCTTTCTTT.

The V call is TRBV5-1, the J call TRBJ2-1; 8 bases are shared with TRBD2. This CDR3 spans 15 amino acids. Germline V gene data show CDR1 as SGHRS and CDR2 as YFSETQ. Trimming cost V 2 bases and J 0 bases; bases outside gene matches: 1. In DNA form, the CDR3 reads TGCGCCAGCAGCTTCACTAGCGGCTCCTACAATGAGCAGTTCTTC. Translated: CASSFTSGSYNEQFF.

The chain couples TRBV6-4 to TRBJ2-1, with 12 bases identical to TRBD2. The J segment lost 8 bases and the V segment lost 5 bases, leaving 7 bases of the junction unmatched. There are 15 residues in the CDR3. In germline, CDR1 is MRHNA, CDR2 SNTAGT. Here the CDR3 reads CASSLAGGRGDEQFF. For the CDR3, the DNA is TGTGCCAGCAGTCTAGCGGGGGGGAGAGGCGATGAGCAGTTCTTC.

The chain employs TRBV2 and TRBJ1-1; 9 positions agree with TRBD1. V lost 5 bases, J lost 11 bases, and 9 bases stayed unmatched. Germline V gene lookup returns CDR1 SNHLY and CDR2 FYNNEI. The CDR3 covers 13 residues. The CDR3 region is CASSSQQGAWAFF. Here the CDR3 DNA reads TGTGCCAGCAGTTCACAACAGGGGGCATGGGCTTTCTTT.

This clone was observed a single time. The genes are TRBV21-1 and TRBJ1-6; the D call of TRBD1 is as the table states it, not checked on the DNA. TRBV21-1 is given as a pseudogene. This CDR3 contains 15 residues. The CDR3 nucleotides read TGTGCCAGCAGCAAAGCCCTCGGGACAGGGTGGCCCCTCCACTTT. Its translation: CASSKALGTGWPLHF.

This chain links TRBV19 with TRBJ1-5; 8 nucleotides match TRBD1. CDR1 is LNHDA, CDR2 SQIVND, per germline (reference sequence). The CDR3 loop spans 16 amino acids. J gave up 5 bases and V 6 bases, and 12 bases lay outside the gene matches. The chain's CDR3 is CASSPAGGSFDQPQHF. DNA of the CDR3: TGTGCCAGTAGCCCAGCAGGGGGCTCCTTTGATCAGCCCCAGCATTTT.

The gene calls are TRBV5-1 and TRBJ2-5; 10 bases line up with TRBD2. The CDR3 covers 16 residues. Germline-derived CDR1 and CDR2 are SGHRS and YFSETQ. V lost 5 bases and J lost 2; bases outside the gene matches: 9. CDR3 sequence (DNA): TGCGCCAGCAGTCCTTATAGCGGGGGGCCGCAAGAGACCCAGTACTTC. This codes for CASSPYSGGPQETQYF. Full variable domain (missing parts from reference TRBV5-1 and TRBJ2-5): KAGVTQTPRYLIKTRGQQVTLSCSPISGHRSVSWYQQTPGQGLQFLFEYFSETQRNKGNFPGRFSGRQFSNSRSEMNVSTLELGDSALYLCASSPYSGGPQETQYFGPGTRLLVL.

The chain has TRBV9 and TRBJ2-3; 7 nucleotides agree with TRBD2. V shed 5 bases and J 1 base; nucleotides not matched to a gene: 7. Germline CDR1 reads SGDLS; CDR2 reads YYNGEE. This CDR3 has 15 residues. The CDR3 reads CASSGTSVGTDTQYF. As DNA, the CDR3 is TGTGCCAGCAGTGGTACTAGCGTCGGCACAGATACGCAGTATTTT.

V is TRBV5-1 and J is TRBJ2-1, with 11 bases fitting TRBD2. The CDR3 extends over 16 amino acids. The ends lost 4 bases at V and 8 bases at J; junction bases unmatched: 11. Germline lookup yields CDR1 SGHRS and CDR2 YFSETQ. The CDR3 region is CASSAQLAGVVHEQFF. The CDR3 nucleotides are TGCGCCAGCAGCGCACAACTAGCGGGAGTGGTTCATGAGCAGTTCTTC.